This T cell receptor beta chain was recovered during a study of OX40 agonist ivuxolimab in advanced cancers. Clones were sequenced by immunoSEQ multiplex PCR, and TCRdb holds only the in-frame ones, with some missing. Found here are about 78,000 clones, around 86% of them singletons; the top ten hold around 0.23%. CDR1 is MNHEY, CDR2 SVGAGI, per germline. V dropped 8 bases and J dropped 1; count of bases not matched to a gene: 10. The CDR3 runs 15 residues. This TCR was sampled from an adult with an advanced solid tumor such as melanoma, head and neck, liver or kidney cancer. The sample here was CD4+ or CD8+ T cells sorted from blood, taken in a trial of the OX40 agonist ivuxolimab. The rearrangement links TRBV6-5 to TRBJ2-7, with 8 bases aligning to TRBD2. DNA of the CDR3: TGTGCCAGCGACCCTACGGGGGGGGGATCCTACGAGCAGTACTTC. It specifies CASDPTGGGSYEQYF.